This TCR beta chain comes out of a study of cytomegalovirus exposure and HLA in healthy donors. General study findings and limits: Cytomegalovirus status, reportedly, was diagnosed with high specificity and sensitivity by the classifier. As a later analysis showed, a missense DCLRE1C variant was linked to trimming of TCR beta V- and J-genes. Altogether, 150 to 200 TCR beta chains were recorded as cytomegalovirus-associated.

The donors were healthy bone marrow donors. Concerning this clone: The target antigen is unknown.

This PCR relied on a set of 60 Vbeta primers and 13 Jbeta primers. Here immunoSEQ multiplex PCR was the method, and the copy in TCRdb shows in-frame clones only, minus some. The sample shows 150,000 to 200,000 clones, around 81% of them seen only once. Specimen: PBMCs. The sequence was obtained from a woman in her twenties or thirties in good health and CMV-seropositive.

The DNA for the CDR3 is TGTGCCAGCAGTCGAACCAGCGGGAGTTACAATGAGCAGTTCTTC. Translated: CASSRTSGSYNEQFF. The V and J genes are TRBV6-4 and TRBJ2-1, with 8 bases matching TRBD2. CDR1 is MRHNA and CDR2 is SNTAGT in the germline V gene. This CDR3 has 15 amino acids. The ends lost 5 bases at V and 4 bases at J; junction bases unmatched: 7.